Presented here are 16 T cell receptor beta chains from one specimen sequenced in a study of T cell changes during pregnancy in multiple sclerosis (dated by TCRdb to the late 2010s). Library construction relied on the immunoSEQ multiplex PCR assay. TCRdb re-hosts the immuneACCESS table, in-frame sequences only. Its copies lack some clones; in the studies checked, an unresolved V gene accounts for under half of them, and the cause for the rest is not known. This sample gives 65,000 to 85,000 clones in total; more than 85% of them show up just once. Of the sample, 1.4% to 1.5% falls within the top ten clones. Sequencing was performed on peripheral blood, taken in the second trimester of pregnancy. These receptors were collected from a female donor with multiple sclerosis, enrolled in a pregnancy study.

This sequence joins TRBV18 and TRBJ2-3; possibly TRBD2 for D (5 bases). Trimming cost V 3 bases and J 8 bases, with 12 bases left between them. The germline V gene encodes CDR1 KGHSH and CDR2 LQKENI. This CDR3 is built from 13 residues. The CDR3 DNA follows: TGTGCCAGCTCACCGGAAGCCCGGGGTACGCAGTATTTT. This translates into CASSPEARGTQYF.

This CDR3 is CASSFEGANYGYTF. Written as DNA, the CDR3 is TGCGCCAGCAGCTTCGAGGGAGCCAACTATGGCTACACCTTC. The chain employs TRBV5-1 and TRBJ1-2; no reliable D call. Germline V gene lookup returns CDR1 SGHRS and CDR2 YFSETQ. This CDR3 has 14 amino acids. The V end lost 2 bases, the J end lost 2 bases, and 10 bases lay between the germline ends.

For the CDR3, the DNA is TGTGCCAGCAGCGAAATAAAGCTCGCGGCCGAGCAGTTCTTC. It translates to CASSEIKLAAEQFF. This chain uses TRBV7-9 with TRBJ2-1; D not resolved. The V and J ends lost 5 bases and 10 bases respectively, with 18 bases between them. This CDR3 contains 14 residues. CDR1 is SEHNR, CDR2 FQNEAQ, per germline (reference sequence).

The CDR3 is CAWSAPGQVTDTQYF. CDR3 DNA sequence: TGTGCCTGGAGTGCACCGGGACAGGTCACAGATACGCAGTATTTT. The gene calls are TRBV30 and TRBJ2-3; 8 bases map to TRBD1. The V gene end was trimmed by 1 base and the J gene end by 2 bases; junction bases not matched to a gene: 5. The V gene's germline CDR1 is GTSNPN and CDR2 SVGIG (reference sequence). The CDR3 consists of 15 residues.

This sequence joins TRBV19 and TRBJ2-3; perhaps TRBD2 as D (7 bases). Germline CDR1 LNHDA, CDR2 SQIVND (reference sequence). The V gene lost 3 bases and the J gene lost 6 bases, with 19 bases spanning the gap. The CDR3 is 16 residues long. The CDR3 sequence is CASSISLGGRGDTQYF. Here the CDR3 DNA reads TGTGCCAGTAGTATCTCTTTGGGGGGGAGGGGGGATACGCAGTATTTT.

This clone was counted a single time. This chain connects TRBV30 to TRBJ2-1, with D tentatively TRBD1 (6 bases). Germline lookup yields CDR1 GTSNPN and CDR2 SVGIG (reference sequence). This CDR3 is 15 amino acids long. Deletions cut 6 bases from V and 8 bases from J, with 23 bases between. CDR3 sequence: CACLVTGMGADEQFF. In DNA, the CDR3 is TGTGCCTGTCTGGTAACAGGGATGGGGGCCGATGAGCAGTTCTTC.

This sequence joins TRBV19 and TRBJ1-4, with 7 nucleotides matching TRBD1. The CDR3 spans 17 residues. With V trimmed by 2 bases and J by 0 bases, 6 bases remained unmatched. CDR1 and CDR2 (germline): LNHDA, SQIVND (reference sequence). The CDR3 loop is CASSILGQEATNEKLFF. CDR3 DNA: TGTGCCAGTAGTATACTCGGACAGGAGGCAACTAATGAAAAACTGTTTTTT.

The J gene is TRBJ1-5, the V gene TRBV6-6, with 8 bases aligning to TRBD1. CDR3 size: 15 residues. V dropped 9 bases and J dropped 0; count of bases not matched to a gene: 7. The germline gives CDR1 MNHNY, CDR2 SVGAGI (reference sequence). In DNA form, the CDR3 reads TGTGCCAGTTCGACAGGGGAATATAGCAATCAGCCCCAGCATTTT. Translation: CASSTGEYSNQPQHF.

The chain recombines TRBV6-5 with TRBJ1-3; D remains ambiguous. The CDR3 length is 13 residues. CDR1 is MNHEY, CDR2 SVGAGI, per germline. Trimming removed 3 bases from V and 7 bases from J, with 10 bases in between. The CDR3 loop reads CASSYGSGNTIYF. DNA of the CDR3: TGTGCCAGCAGTTATGGCAGCGGGAACACCATATATTTT.

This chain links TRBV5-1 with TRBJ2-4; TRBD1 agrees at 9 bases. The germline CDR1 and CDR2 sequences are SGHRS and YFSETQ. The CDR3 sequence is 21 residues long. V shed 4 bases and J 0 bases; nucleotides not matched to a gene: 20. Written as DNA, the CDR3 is TGCGCCAGCAGCCCTACCGGGACAGGGTTGTTCGTACTACTAGCCAAAAACATTCAGTACTTC. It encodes CASSPTGTGLFVLLAKNIQYF.

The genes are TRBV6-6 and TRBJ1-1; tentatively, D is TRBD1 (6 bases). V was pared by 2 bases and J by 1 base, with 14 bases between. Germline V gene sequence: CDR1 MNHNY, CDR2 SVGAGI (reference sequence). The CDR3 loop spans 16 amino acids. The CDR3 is CASSYRQGPTNTEAFF. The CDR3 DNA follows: TGTGCCAGCAGTTACCGTCAGGGGCCGACGAACACTGAAGCTTTCTTT.

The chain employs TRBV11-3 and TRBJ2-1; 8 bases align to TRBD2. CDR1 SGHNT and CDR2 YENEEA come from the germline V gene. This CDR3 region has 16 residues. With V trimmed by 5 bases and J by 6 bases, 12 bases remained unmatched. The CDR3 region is CASSRQTAGGLNEQFF. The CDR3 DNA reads TGTGCCAGCAGCCGCCAGACGGCGGGGGGCCTCAATGAGCAGTTCTTC.

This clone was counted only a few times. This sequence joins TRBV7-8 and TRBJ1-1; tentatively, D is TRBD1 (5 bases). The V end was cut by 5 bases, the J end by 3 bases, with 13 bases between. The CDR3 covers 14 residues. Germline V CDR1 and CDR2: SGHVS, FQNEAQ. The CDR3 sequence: CASSPTGGDTEAFF. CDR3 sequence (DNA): TGTGCCAGCAGCCCCACGGGAGGGGACACTGAAGCTTTCTTT.

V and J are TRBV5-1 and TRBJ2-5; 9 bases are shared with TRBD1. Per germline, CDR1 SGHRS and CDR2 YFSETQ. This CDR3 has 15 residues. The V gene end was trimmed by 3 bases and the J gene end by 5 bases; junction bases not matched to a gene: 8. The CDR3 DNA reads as TGCGCCAGCAGCTCCGGGACAGGGAGGCGTGAGACCCAGTACTTC. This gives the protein CASSSGTGRRETQYF.

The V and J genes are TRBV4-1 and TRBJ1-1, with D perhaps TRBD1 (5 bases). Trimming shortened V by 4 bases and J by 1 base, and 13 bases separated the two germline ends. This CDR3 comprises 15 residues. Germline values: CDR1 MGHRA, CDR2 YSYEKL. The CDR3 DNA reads TGCGCCAGCAGCCGGGGGGAGGGGTCGAACACTGAAGCTTTCTTT. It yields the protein CASSRGEGSNTEAFF.

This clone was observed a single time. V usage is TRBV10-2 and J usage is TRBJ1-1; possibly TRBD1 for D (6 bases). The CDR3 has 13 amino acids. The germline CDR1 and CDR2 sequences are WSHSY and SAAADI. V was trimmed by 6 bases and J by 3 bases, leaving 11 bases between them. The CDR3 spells CASSRDTYTEAFF. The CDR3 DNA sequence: TGCGCCAGCAGCAGGGACACCTACACTGAAGCTTTCTTT.